The 22 T cell receptor beta chains below come from one sample, sequenced in a study of beta chain features in type 1 diabetes. Expressed TCRB transcripts got sequenced, as all isolated RNA was reverse transcribed. Data came from immunoSEQ multiplex PCR; TCRdb stores just in-frame clones and leaves some out. The sample has about 150,000 clones; around 8% are singletons. Sequenced input: central memory CD4+ T cells from blood. These receptors were obtained from a man aged 18-30 years in good health.

This sequence joins TRBV2 and TRBJ1-1; D not certain. CDR1 is SNHLY, CDR2 FYNNEI, per germline. CDR3 size: 14 residues. V lost 4 bases and J lost 0, with 9 bases in between. The CDR3 region is CASSVDKMNTEAFF. The CDR3, as DNA: TGTGCCAGCAGTGTAGACAAGATGAACACTGAAGCTTTCTTT.

The V and J genes are TRBV5-1 and TRBJ2-3; D is uncertain. V lost 1 base, J lost 3 bases, and 9 bases lay in between. Germline V lookup: CDR1 SGHRS, CDR2 YFSETQ. This CDR3 has 14 residues. The CDR3 sequence: CASSLFTTTDTQYF. DNA for the CDR3: TGCGCCAGCAGCTTGTTTACTACAACAGATACGCAGTATTTT.

The gene calls are TRBV6-1 and TRBJ1-1; D ambiguous. V was pared by 2 bases and J by 0 bases, with 4 bases between. Germline loops: CDR1 MNHNS, CDR2 SASEGT. This CDR3 is 13 amino acids long. In nucleotides, the CDR3 is TGTGCCAGCAGTGAACACTTGAACACTGAAGCTTTCTTT. This encodes CASSEHLNTEAFF.

The sample holds a few counts of this clone. The chain joins TRBV13 to TRBJ1-1; tentatively, D is TRBD1 (6 bases). CDR3 length: 15 amino acids. Germline V gene lookup returns CDR1 PRHDT and CDR2 FYEKMQ (reference sequence). Trimming removed 8 bases from V and 4 bases from J, with 20 bases in between. The CDR3, as DNA: TGTGCCAGCCGAGGGGAAACAACAGGGACCACTGAAGCTTTCTTT. Translating it yields CASRGETTGTTEAFF. Looking up the rest from reference TRBV13 and TRBJ1-1 gives the full variable domain: AAGVIQSPRHLIKEKRETATLKCYPIPRHDTVYWYQQGPGQDPQFLISFYEKMQSDKGSIPDRFSAQQFSDYHSELNMSSLELGDSALYFCASRGETTGTTEAFFGQGTRLTVV.

This clone turned up a few times. The V call is TRBV19, the J call TRBJ2-7; 8 bases agree with TRBD2. There are 14 residues in the CDR3. After removal of 5 bases from V and 3 bases from J, the junction contained 6 bases not matched to a gene. CDR1 LNHDA and CDR2 SQIVND come from the germline V gene (reference sequence). The CDR3 is CASSSSGGFYEQYF. CDR3 nucleotides: TGTGCCAGTAGTTCCAGCGGGGGATTCTACGAGCAGTACTTC.

The J gene is TRBJ2-2, the V gene TRBV14; the match to TRBD1 covers 7 bases. There are 18 residues in the CDR3. V lost 3 bases and J lost 2; bases outside the gene matches: 12. The germline V gene has CDR1 SGHDN and CDR2 FVKESK. CDR3 bases: TGTGCCAGCAGCCATCCCCCACCTGACAGGGTAAACACCGGGGAGCTGTTTTTT. The encoded protein is CASSHPPPDRVNTGELFF.

The V gene is TRBV6-5, the J gene TRBJ2-7; 9 bases fit TRBD2. The V and J ends lost 6 bases and 7 bases, in that order; junction bases with no gene match: 4. The CDR3 covers 12 residues. Germline loops: CDR1 MNHEY, CDR2 SVGAGI. CDR3 in DNA: TGTGCCAGCAGCCTAAGCGGGAGGGAGCAGTACTTC. It yields the protein CASSLSGREQYF.

This clone was detected many times. The chain joins TRBV7-2 to TRBJ2-6, with D possibly being TRBD2 (6 bases). The CDR3 extends over 14 amino acids. Germline CDR1 SGHTA, CDR2 FQGNSA. CDR3 coding DNA: TGTGCTTCTCGGGGGACCCCCGGGGCCAACGTCCTGACTTTC. Translating it yields CASRGTPGANVLTF.

This clone showed up just a few times. V gene TRBV25-1 combines with J gene TRBJ2-6, with unresolved D. The CDR3 has 16 residues. The germline gives CDR1 MGHDK, CDR2 SYGVNS. The V gene lost 0 bases and the J gene lost 0 bases, with 6 bases spanning the gap. The CDR3 protein is CASSEYTGSGANVLTF. The DNA for the CDR3 is TGTGCCAGCAGTGAATATACGGGCTCTGGGGCCAACGTCCTGACTTTC.

This clone has only a few counts. The rearrangement links TRBV28 to TRBJ1-2; possibly TRBD1 for D (6 bases). CDR1 is MDHEN, CDR2 SYDVKM, per germline. Trimming took off 3 bases at V and 4 bases at J, with 15 bases between the two ends. The CDR3 consists of 15 residues. CDR3 sequence: CASSFPHTGSYGYTF. Written as DNA, the CDR3 is TGTGCCAGCAGTTTCCCTCATACAGGGAGCTATGGCTACACCTTC.

This clone has more than one count but fewer than ten. The genes are TRBV5-4 and TRBJ2-1, with D maybe TRBD2 (5 bases). CDR3 length equals 16 residues. V shed 0 bases and J shed 11 bases, with 21 bases lying between them. Germline V gene lookup returns CDR1 SGHNT and CDR2 YYREEE (reference sequence). CDR3 nucleotides: TGTGCCAGCAGCTTGGCCACCCTTAGGAGCGGTGGACAGCAGTTCTTC. Translation: CASSLATLRSGGQQFF.

V and J are TRBV5-1 and TRBJ2-7; tentatively, D is TRBD1 (5 bases). CDR1 SGHRS and CDR2 YFSETQ come from the germline V gene. V was shortened by 0 bases and J by 3 bases, with 10 bases between the two germline ends. This CDR3 region has 14 residues. As DNA, the CDR3 is TGCGCCAGCAGCTTGGCCGTTCAGGGCTACGAGCAGTACTTC. This codes for CASSLAVQGYEQYF.

In its sample, this clone was seen a few times. This rearrangement joins TRBV11-2 to TRBJ2-7; D ambiguous. The CDR3 totals 13 residues. In germline, CDR1 is SGHAT, CDR2 FQNNGV. V lost 1 base to trimming and J lost 0 bases, with 4 bases between them. Here the CDR3 reads CASSLGSSYEQYF. CDR3 in DNA: TGTGCCAGCAGCTTAGGCAGCTCCTACGAGCAGTACTTC.

The rearrangement uses TRBV7-2 and TRBJ2-7; a possible D gene is TRBD1 (6 bases). This CDR3 is 14 amino acids long. Germline loops: CDR1 SGHTA, CDR2 FQGNSA. Trimming took 2 bases from V and 2 from J, leaving 10 bases between them. CDR3 nucleotides: TGTGCCAGCAGCTTACAAGCAGGGGCCTACGAGCAGTACTTC. Encoded protein: CASSLQAGAYEQYF. Full variable domain (rest looked up from reference TRBV7-2 and TRBJ2-7): GAGVSQSPSNKVTEKGKDVELRCDPISGHTALYWYRQSLGQGLEFLIYFQGNSAPDKSGLPSDRFSAERTGGSVSTLTIQRTQQEDSAVYLCASSLQAGAYEQYFGPGTRLTVT.

This clone was detected only a few times. The chain combines TRBV7-2 with TRBJ1-2; D is perhaps TRBD1 (6 bases). V was trimmed by 0 bases and J by 3 bases, leaving 14 bases between them. Germline CDR1 reads SGHTA; CDR2 reads FQGNSA. The CDR3 runs 16 residues. The DNA for the CDR3 is TGTGCCAGCAGCTTAGCATTTAGGGGGAAGGACTATGGCTACACCTTC. Protein: CASSLAFRGKDYGYTF.

Only a few counts were recorded for this clone. This chain uses TRBV18 with TRBJ2-1; possibly TRBD1 for D (5 bases). Germline V gene lookup returns CDR1 KGHSH and CDR2 LQKENI. Trimming cost V 2 bases and J 6 bases, with 8 bases left between them. This CDR3 is built from 13 residues. The CDR3 nucleotides read TGTGCCAGCTCACCATGGCAGGGCAATGAGCAGTTCTTC. Amino acid sequence: CASSPWQGNEQFF.

The chain employs TRBV7-3 and TRBJ2-1, with TRBD1 as a possible D gene (6 bases). The CDR3 contains 15 residues. Germline-derived CDR1 and CDR2 are SGHTA and FQGTGA. The ends were cut back, 6 bases at V and 1 base at J, with 13 bases in the middle. CDR3 region: CASSQSGQSYNEQFF. As DNA, the CDR3 is TGTGCCAGCAGTCAAAGTGGACAGTCCTACAATGAGCAGTTCTTC.

This clone was counted at least ten times. V is TRBV29-1 and J is TRBJ2-5; D call uncertain. The CDR3 sequence is 10 residues long. Germline V gene sequence: CDR1 SQVTM, CDR2 ANQGSEA. V gave up 5 bases and J gave up 5 bases, with 6 bases separating them. CDR3 sequence: CSVRVETQYF. The CDR3 DNA sequence: TGCAGCGTTCGGGTGGAGACCCAGTACTTC.

V usage is TRBV7-2 and J usage is TRBJ2-2; D is ambiguous. Germline lookup yields CDR1 SGHTA and CDR2 FQGNSA. The CDR3 spans 14 residues. V lost 3 bases and J 5 bases, leaving 10 bases between the germline ends. The CDR3 region is CASSFEWYTGELFF. The CDR3 DNA sequence: TGTGCCAGCAGCTTCGAGTGGTATACCGGGGAGCTGTTTTTT.

This clone was seen repeatedly, ten times or more. The chain couples TRBV6-1 to TRBJ2-5; 8 nucleotides line up with TRBD1. In germline, CDR1 is MNHNS, CDR2 SASEGT. CDR3 length equals 16 residues. The trim removed 0 bases at V and 7 bases at J, leaving 10 bases unmatched. This CDR3 reads CASSEAGGAGGWTQYF. The CDR3 bases are TGTGCCAGCAGTGAAGCAGGAGGGGCAGGGGGCTGGACCCAGTACTTC.

This clone was counted ten times or more. J is TRBJ1-5 and V is TRBV7-2; 10 bases fit TRBD1. This CDR3 is built from 14 residues. V lost 5 bases and J lost 7; bases outside the gene matches: 5. Germline V gives CDR1 SGHTA, CDR2 FQGNSA. The CDR3 region is CASSQRTGGQPQHF. The CDR3 coding sequence is TGTGCCAGCAGCCAGAGGACAGGGGGGCAGCCCCAGCATTTT.

V gene TRBV4-3 combines with J gene TRBJ1-1, with a tentative D call TRBD1 (6 bases). V shed 1 base and J shed 1 base, with 16 bases lying between them. This CDR3 has 17 residues. From germline, CDR1 is LGHNA and CDR2 YSLEER. DNA of the CDR3: TGCGCCAGCAGCCAAGCTCCTCCGGGACACAAGAACACTGAAGCTTTCTTT. Translated: CASSQAPPGHKNTEAFF.